Following are 2 T cell receptor beta chains from one sample sequenced in a study of T cells expressing NK-cell markers (dated by TCRdb to 2018 to 2020). Library preparation employed 5' RACE. This sample was sequenced with an Illumina HiSeq 2000. TCRdb reprocessed the sequencing reads and holds a single record per CDR3 protein sequence, with no DNA. This sample's table has entries for about 460,000 distinct CDR3 sequences. More than 1.4% of the sample is held by the ten biggest clonotypes. Material: blood T cells: a sorted CD56 or NKG2C T cell subset, CD4+ or CD8+ T cells, or bulk PBMC T cells (not recorded which). Receptors were obtained from a woman in her forties or fifties in good health. Donor details come from another sample of the same person, matched by shared clones.

V is TRBV24-1 and J is TRBJ2-1; TCRdb outputs TRBD2, but without DNA this stays unchecked. The germline V gene has CDR1 KGHDR and CDR2 SFDVKD. The CDR3 has 15 amino acids. Here the CDR3 reads CATSDSSWGGNEQFF.

The J gene is TRBJ2-1, the V gene TRBV12-3 or TRBV12-4; without DNA, the TCRdb call of TRBD1 cannot be checked. The CDR3 length is 12 residues. The CDR3 spells CASSLTVGRPFF.